This T cell receptor (beta chain) was recorded in a study of cytomegalovirus exposure and HLA in healthy donors. The PCR made use of 60 Vbeta and 13 Jbeta primers. Clones were sequenced by immunoSEQ multiplex PCR, and TCRdb holds only the in-frame ones, with some missing. The sample lists more than 110,000 clones, around 75% seen once, with 6% to 8.5% in the top ten. V was pared by 8 bases and J by 0 bases, with 6 bases of the junction left unmatched. The CDR3 length is 14 residues. The chain carries TRBV23-1 and TRBJ1-2; 7 bases are shared with TRBD1. TRBV23-1 is known as an ORF, though its function is uncertain. Sequencing used PBMCs. This TCR derives from a man aged 25 to 45 in good health and CMV-seronegative. CDR3 amino acids: CASVGGSSNYGYTF. The DNA for the CDR3 is TGCGCCAGCGTAGGGGGCAGTTCTAACTATGGCTACACCTTC.